This is a list of T cell receptor beta chains from one sample in a study of blood T cell repertoires in COVID-19. Assay: immunoSEQ multiplex PCR; the TCRdb copy retains only in-frame clones and omits some. Found here are roughly 150,000 clones, 75% to 90% of them singletons; the top ten hold roughly 3.4%. Sequenced sample: PBMCs or T cells enriched from blood (not recorded which). The receptors stem from a woman aged 55-69 years who had recovered from COVID-19. Both conserved end residues are part of each CDR3. The D gene is left open where the match is weak. Clone sizes are given selectively: once, few, many, or a class where the clone is expanded.

D	size	V	J	CDR3	DNA
-	few	TRBV9	TRBJ2-1	CASSVAPVRLYNEQFF	TGTGCCAGCAGCGTAGCTCCGGTCAGACTATACAATGAGCAGTTCTTC
-	once	TRBV5-1	TRBJ1-2	CASSLSAGNYGYTF	TGCGCCAGCAGCTTGTCGGCAGGGAACTATGGCTACACCTTC
-	-	TRBV6-1	TRBJ1-1	CASSEGGHLNTEAFF	TGTGCCAGCAGTGAAGGAGGGCACCTGAACACTGAAGCTTTCTTT
TRBD2	-	TRBV5-1	TRBJ2-5	CASSWGAGGQETQYF	TGCGCCAGCAGTTGGGGCGCGGGGGGACAAGAGACCCAGTACTTC
TRBD2	-	TRBV10-1	TRBJ2-1	CASSASGGGWEQFF	TGCGCCAGCAGCGCTAGCGGGGGGGGATGGGAGCAGTTCTTC
TRBD2	-	TRBV5-1	TRBJ2-7	CASSFKKLAGNYEQYF	TGCGCCAGCAGCTTTAAAAAACTAGCGGGGAACTACGAGCAGTACTTC
-	-	TRBV9	TRBJ1-3	CASSVDETDSGNTIYF	TGTGCCAGCAGCGTAGATGAGACAGACTCTGGAAACACCATATATTTT
-	-	TRBV27	TRBJ1-2	CASSLSTGGIYGYTF	TGTGCCAGCAGTTTATCTACCGGGGGAATCTATGGCTACACCTTC
-	-	TRBV30	TRBJ1-1	CAWSDPHLNTEAFF	TGTGCCTGGAGTGATCCCCATTTGAACACTGAAGCTTTCTTT
TRBD2	-	TRBV9	TRBJ2-1	CASNPLAGGLRNEQFF	TGTGCCAGCAACCCTCTAGCGGGGGGATTAAGGAATGAGCAGTTCTTC
-	-	TRBV7-9	TRBJ2-7	CASTKQGVPYEQYF	TGTGCCAGCACCAAGCAAGGGGTACCCTACGAGCAGTACTTC
-	-	TRBV6-4	TRBJ1-6	CASSEFPGLQSPLHF	TGTGCCAGCAGTGAATTTCCGGGACTTCAGTCACCCCTCCACTTT
-	-	TRBV27	TRBJ1-5	CASSGGQPQHF	TGTGCCAGCAGCGGGGGTCAGCCCCAGCATTTT
-	-	TRBV3-1/TRBV3-2	TRBJ1-3	CASSHSRRGSSGNTIYF	TGTGCCAGCAGCCACTCCCGAAGGGGTTCCTCTGGAAACACCATATATTTT
-	-	TRBV29-1	TRBJ1-5	CSVGTAVDQPQHF	TGCAGCGTTGGGACAGCCGTTGATCAGCCCCAGCATTTT
TRBD1	-	TRBV5-1	TRBJ2-5	CASSSTGGIQETQYF	TGCGCCAGCAGCTCGACAGGGGGAATTCAAGAGACCCAGTACTTC
TRBD1	-	TRBV27	TRBJ2-6	CASATGVGANVLTF	TGTGCCAGCGCAACAGGGGTTGGGGCCAACGTCCTGACTTTC
-	-	TRBV5-1	TRBJ2-1	CASSLANLARSSYNEQFF	TGCGCCAGCAGCTTGGCAAATCTAGCGAGGAGCTCCTACAATGAGCAGTTCTTC
TRBD1	-	TRBV19	TRBJ1-1	CASSFLDREYTEAFF	TGTGCCAGTAGTTTTTTGGACAGGGAATACACTGAAGCTTTCTTT
TRBD2	-	TRBV7-8	TRBJ2-5	CASSPERGVQETQYF	TGTGCCAGCAGCCCAGAGCGGGGGGTCCAAGAGACCCAGTACTTC
TRBD2	few	TRBV14	TRBJ2-1	CASSQGLGGGSYNEQFF	TGTGCCAGCAGCCAAGGCCTTGGCGGGGGCTCCTACAATGAGCAGTTCTTC
TRBD1	once	TRBV11-2	TRBJ1-1	CASSSRDSEAFF	TGTGCCAGCAGCTCCCGGGACAGTGAAGCTTTCTTT
TRBD2	-	TRBV2	TRBJ2-3	CASSEGLAFLDTQYF	TGTGCCAGCAGTGAAGGACTAGCCTTTCTAGATACGCAGTATTTT
TRBD1	-	TRBV5-4	TRBJ1-1	CASSSVTGTASEAFF	TGTGCCAGCAGCTCGGTGACGGGGACAGCCAGTGAAGCTTTCTTT